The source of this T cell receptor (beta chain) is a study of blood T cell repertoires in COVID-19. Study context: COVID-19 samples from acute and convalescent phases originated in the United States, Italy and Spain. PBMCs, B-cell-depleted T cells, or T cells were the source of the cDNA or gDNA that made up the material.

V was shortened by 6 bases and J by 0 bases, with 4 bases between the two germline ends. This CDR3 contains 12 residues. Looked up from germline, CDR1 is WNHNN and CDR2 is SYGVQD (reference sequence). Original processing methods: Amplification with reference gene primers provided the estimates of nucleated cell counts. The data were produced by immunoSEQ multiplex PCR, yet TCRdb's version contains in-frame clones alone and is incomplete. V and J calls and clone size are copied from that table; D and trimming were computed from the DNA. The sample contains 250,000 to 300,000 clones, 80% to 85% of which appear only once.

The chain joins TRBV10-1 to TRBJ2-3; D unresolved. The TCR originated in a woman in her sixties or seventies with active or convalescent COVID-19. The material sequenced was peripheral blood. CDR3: CASSPSTDTQYF. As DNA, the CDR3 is TGCGCCAGCAGCCCTAGCACAGATACGCAGTATTTT.